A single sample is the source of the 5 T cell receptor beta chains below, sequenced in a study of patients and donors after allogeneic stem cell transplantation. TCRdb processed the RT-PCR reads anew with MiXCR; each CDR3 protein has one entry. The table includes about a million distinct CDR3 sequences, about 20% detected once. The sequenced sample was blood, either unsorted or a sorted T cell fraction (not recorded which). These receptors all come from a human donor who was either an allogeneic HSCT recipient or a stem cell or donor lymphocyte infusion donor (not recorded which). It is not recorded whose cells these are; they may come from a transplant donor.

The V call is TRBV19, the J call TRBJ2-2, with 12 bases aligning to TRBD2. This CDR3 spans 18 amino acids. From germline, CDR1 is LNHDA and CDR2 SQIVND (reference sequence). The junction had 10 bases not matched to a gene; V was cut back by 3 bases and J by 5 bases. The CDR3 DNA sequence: TGTGCCAGTAGTATCGCACGGCTAGCGGGAGGGCGAACCGGGGAGCTGTTTTTT. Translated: CASSIARLAGGRTGELFF.

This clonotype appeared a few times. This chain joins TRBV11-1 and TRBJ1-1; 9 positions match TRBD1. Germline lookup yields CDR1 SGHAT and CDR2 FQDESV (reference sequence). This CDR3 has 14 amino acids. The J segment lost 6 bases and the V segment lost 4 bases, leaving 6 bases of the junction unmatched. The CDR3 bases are TGTGCCAGCAGCTGGAGACAGGGGGGCGCTGAAGCTTTCTTT. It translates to CASSWRQGGAEAFF.

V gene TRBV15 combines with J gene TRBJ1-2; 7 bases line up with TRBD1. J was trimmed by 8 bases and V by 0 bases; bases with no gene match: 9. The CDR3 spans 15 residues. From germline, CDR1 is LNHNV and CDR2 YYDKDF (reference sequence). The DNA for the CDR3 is TGTGCCACCAGCAGAGAGTTTGGACAGGCAGCCGGCTACACCTTC. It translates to CATSREFGQAAGYTF.

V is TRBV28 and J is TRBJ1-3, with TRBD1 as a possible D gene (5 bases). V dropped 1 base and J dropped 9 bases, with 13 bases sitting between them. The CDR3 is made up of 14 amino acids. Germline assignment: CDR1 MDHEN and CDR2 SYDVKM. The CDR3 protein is CASSLLSVGGTIYF. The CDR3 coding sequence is TGTGCCAGCAGTTTATTGAGCGTCGGGGGCACCATATATTTT.

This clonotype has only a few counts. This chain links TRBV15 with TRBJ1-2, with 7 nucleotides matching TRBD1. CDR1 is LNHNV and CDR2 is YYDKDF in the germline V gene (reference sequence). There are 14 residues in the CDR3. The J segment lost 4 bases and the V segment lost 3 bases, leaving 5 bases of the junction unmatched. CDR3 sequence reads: CATSSRQGLYGYTF. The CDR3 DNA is TGTGCCACCAGCAGTCGACAGGGTCTCTATGGCTACACCTTC. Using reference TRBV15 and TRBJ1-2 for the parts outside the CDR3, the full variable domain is DAMVIQNPRYQVTQFGKPVTLSCSQTLNHNVMYWYQQKSSQAPKLLFHYYDKDFNNEADTPDNFQSRRPNTSFCFLDIRSPGLGDTAMYLCATSSRQGLYGYTFGSGTRLTVV.